A selection of T cell receptor beta chains follows, all from one sample in a study of vaccination and CD4 T cells after COVID-19. Their target antigens are unknown. TCRdb recomputed calls from the PCR reads with MiXCR, one row per CDR3 protein. Of about 19,000 distinct CDR3 sequences listed, about 43% are singletons. This material consisted of CD4+ T cells from blood, cultured in vitro, taken after SARS-CoV-2 vaccination. The receptors stem from a human donor who had recovered from COVID-19. Both conserved end residues are part of each CDR3. A D gene is named only where the DNA matches it firmly. The listing skips clone size in some rows; elsewhere it reads once, few, many or a size class.

TRBJ1-4 | NA | NA | TRBV19 | CASSIVGKLFF | TGTGCCAGTAGTATCGTCGGGAAACTGTTTTTT
TRBJ1-5 | NA | NA | TRBV6-8 | CASSPEEHQPQHF | TGTGCCAGCAGTCCAGAAGAACACCAGCCCCAGCATTTT
TRBJ2-7 | NA | NA | TRBV6-2/TRBV6-3 | CASSLQGYEQYF | TGTGCCAGCAGTTTGCAGGGCTACGAGCAGTACTTC
TRBJ1-2 | NA | NA | TRBV19 | CASSMSANYGYTF | TGTGCCAGTAGTATGTCCGCAAACTATGGCTACACCTTC
TRBJ1-2 | NA | NA | TRBV6-2/TRBV6-3 | CASRTGNYGYTF | TGTGCCAGCAGAACCGGCAACTATGGCTACACCTTC
TRBJ1-1 | NA | NA | TRBV20-1 | CSARERQIHTEAFF | TGCAGTGCTAGAGAACGACAGATCCACACTGAAGCTTTCTTT
TRBJ1-1 | NA | NA | TRBV6-4 | CASSERDGGEAFF | TGTGCCAGCAGTGAAAGAGACGGAGGTGAAGCTTTCTTT
TRBJ2-7 | NA | NA | TRBV7-3 | CASSPTRIKDEQYF | TGTGCCAGCAGCCCGACAAGGATCAAGGACGAGCAGTACTTC
TRBJ1-5 | NA | NA | TRBV19 | CAGSIPYQPQHF | TGTGCCGGTAGTATCCCGTATCAGCCCCAGCATTTT
TRBJ1-5 | NA | TRBD1 | TRBV20-1 | CSARGGTGVNQPQHF | TGCAGTGCTAGAGGAGGGACAGGGGTAAATCAGCCCCAGCATTTT
TRBJ2-7 | few | TRBD2 | TRBV2 | CASRERGPYEQYF | TGTGCCAGCAGGGAGCGGGGGCCCTACGAGCAGTACTTC
TRBJ1-6 | few | NA | TRBV7-8 | CASSIHTATGYNSPLHF | TGTGCCAGCAGCATACACACCGCCACCGGGTATAATTCACCCCTCCACTTT
TRBJ1-2 | medium-sized | NA | TRBV10-2 | CASSESPREYGYTF | TGCGCCAGCAGTGAGTCACCACGGGAATACGGCTACACCTTC
TRBJ1-5 | few | NA | TRBV10-1 | CASSESWLGVSNQPQHF | TGCGCCAGCAGTGAGTCCTGGTTGGGGGTAAGCAATCAGCCCCAGCATTTT